Below are 18 T cell receptor beta chains sequenced from a single sample in a study of blood T cell repertoires in COVID-19. Libraries were prepared by immunoSEQ multiplex PCR; TCRdb keeps only in-frame clonotypes and omits some of them. The sample has hundreds of thousands of clones, under 90% seen once. Sequenced input: peripheral blood. All receptors come from a woman over 75 with active or convalescent COVID-19.

This chain connects TRBV11-1 to TRBJ1-2; TRBD1 is a possible D gene (6 bases). This CDR3 comprises 13 residues. Germline-derived CDR1 and CDR2 are SGHAT and FQDESV (reference sequence). The V gene lost 4 bases and the J gene lost 7 bases, with 13 bases spanning the gap. Written as DNA, the CDR3 is TGTGCCAGCAGCTACAGGGACGGAGGTGGCTACACCTTC. Translating it yields CASSYRDGGGYTF.

The CDR3: CAWSGQGNSPLHF. The CDR3 DNA sequence: TGTGCCTGGAGTGGACAGGGAAATTCACCCCTCCACTTT. The V gene is TRBV30, the J gene TRBJ1-6; 7 positions agree with TRBD1. J was trimmed by 7 bases and V by 1 base; bases with no gene match: 1. The CDR3 contains 13 residues. Germline V lookup: CDR1 GTSNPN, CDR2 SVGIG (reference sequence).

The V gene is TRBV5-4, the J gene TRBJ2-3; 16 bases map to TRBD2. CDR3 length: 17 residues. The V and J ends lost 4 bases and 2 bases, in that order; junction bases with no gene match: 4. CDR1 and CDR2 (germline): SGHNT, YYREEE (reference sequence). The CDR3 region has the DNA TGTGCCAGCAGCCGGGGACTAGCGGGGGGGGCCACAGATACGCAGTATTTT. The encoded protein is CASSRGLAGGATDTQYF. Supplemented by reference TRBV5-4 and TRBJ2-3, the full variable domain reads ETGVTQSPTHLIKTRGQQVTLRCSSQSGHNTVSWYQQALGQGPQFIFQYYREEENGRGNFPPRFSGLQFPNYSSELNVNALELDDSALYLCASSRGLAGGATDTQYFGPGTRLTVL.

The genes are TRBV9 and TRBJ2-4; D is perhaps TRBD2 (6 bases). CDR1 SGDLS and CDR2 YYNGEE come from the germline V gene. CDR3 length: 17 residues. V lost 0 bases to trimming and J lost 3 bases, with 16 bases between them. CDR3 bases: TGTGCCAGCAGCGTAGGGGACTTCCGAAAATTCAAAAACATTCAGTACTTC. Its translation is CASSVGDFRKFKNIQYF.

Only one count was recorded for this clone. The rearrangement uses TRBV9 and TRBJ2-1; 8 nucleotides match TRBD2. Per germline, CDR1 SGDLS and CDR2 YYNGEE. This CDR3 is built from 17 residues. V trimming: 4 bases; J trimming: 1 base; junction bases outside the gene matches: 10. The CDR3 DNA reads as TGTGCCAGCAGCCCTAGGACGTCGGGGGGGTCCTACAATGAGCAGTTCTTC. Translation: CASSPRTSGGSYNEQFF.

The chain combines TRBV7-9 with TRBJ2-1; 7 positions match TRBD1. Germline values: CDR1 SEHNR, CDR2 FQNEAQ (reference sequence). V lost 6 bases and J lost 7; bases outside the gene matches: 3. This CDR3 region has 12 residues. The CDR3 sequence is CASSLDRNEQFF. CDR3 DNA sequence: TGTGCCAGCAGTTTGGACAGGAATGAGCAGTTCTTC.

The chain links TRBV4-3 to TRBJ2-7; 12 bases are a match to TRBD2. This CDR3 is 16 amino acids long. After removal of 0 bases from V and 5 bases from J, the junction contained 5 bases not matched to a gene. Per germline, CDR1 LGHNA and CDR2 YSLEER. Written as DNA, the CDR3 is TGCGCCAGCAGCCAAGACCTAGCGGGAGGGTCTAACGAGCAGTACTTC. It encodes CASSQDLAGGSNEQYF.

This clone was observed a handful of times. The chain couples TRBV6-2 or TRBV6-3 to TRBJ2-3; tentatively, D is TRBD2 (6 bases). The V and J ends lost 5 bases and 4 bases respectively, with 13 bases between them. The CDR3 runs 14 residues. The germline CDR1 and CDR2 sequences are MNHEY and SVGEGT. CDR3 bases: TGTGCCAGCAGTGTCGGGAGTTTCTCAGATACGCAGTATTTT. Amino acids: CASSVGSFSDTQYF.

The V call is TRBV10-3, the J call TRBJ1-5; maybe TRBD1 (6 bases). The CDR3 has 17 amino acids. Per the germline V gene, CDR1 is ENHRY and CDR2 is SYGVKD. Trimming stripped 2 bases from V and 3 bases from J, with 17 bases between. Here the CDR3 reads CAISEEGVPRSNQPQHF. In DNA, the CDR3 is TGTGCCATCAGTGAGGAGGGGGTTCCCCGGTCCAATCAGCCCCAGCATTTT.

The CDR3 spells CASSLGGRPYEQYF. DNA for the CDR3: TGTGCCAGCAGCCTCGGAGGCAGGCCATACGAGCAGTACTTC. This chain uses TRBV11-2 with TRBJ2-7; a possible D gene is TRBD2 (5 bases). CDR1 SGHAT and CDR2 FQNNGV come from the germline V gene. The CDR3 has 14 amino acids. V gave up 5 bases and J gave up 4 bases, with 15 bases separating them. The variable domain in full, with the rest retrieved from reference TRBV11-2 and TRBJ2-7, is EAGVAQSPRYKIIEKRQSVAFWCNPISGHATLYWYQQILGQGPKLLIQFQNNGVVDDSQLPKDRFSAERLKGVDSTLKIQPAKLEDSAVYLCASSLGGRPYEQYFGPGTRLTVT.

V and J are TRBV7-2 and TRBJ2-7, with 7 bases lining up with TRBD1. This CDR3 is 13 amino acids long. The V gene's germline CDR1 is SGHTA and CDR2 FQGNSA. V trimming: 7 bases; J trimming: 5 bases; junction bases outside the gene matches: 8. CDR3 nucleotide sequence: TGTGCCAGCAAGGAACAGGGGCGCGACGAGCAGTACTTC. The encoded protein is CASKEQGRDEQYF.

This clone was observed a handful of times. The chain is built from TRBV4-2 and TRBJ2-1; 9 nucleotides agree with TRBD2. The V segment lost 0 bases and the J segment 4 bases; nucleotides outside the gene matches: 7. Germline V gives CDR1 LGHNA, CDR2 YNFKEQ. The CDR3 sequence is 17 residues long. This chain's CDR3 is CASSQDLAGGGYNEQFF. The CDR3 DNA reads as TGTGCCAGCAGCCAAGATCTGGCGGGAGGGGGTTACAATGAGCAGTTCTTC.

V is TRBV4-2 and J is TRBJ2-7; the match to TRBD1 covers 8 bases. Germline V CDR1 and CDR2: LGHNA, YNFKEQ. This CDR3 has 15 amino acids. V was pared by 4 bases and J by 5 bases, with 10 bases of the junction left unmatched. The CDR3 nucleotides are TGTGCCAGCAGCCGGGCCCCAGGGGGCGAAAACGAGCAGTACTTC. Translated, it gives CASSRAPGGENEQYF.

The genes are TRBV7-2 and TRBJ1-6; 8 nucleotides agree with TRBD1. This CDR3 has 14 residues. Germline V gene lookup returns CDR1 SGHTA and CDR2 FQGNSA. Trimming cost V 5 bases and J 7 bases; bases outside gene matches: 4. DNA for the CDR3: TGTGCCAGCAGCCGGACAGGGTCCAATTCACCCCTCCACTTT. Translated: CASSRTGSNSPLHF. Together with reference TRBV7-2 and TRBJ1-6, the CDR3 gives the full variable domain: GAGVSQSPSNKVTEKGKDVELRCDPISGHTALYWYRQSLGQGLEFLIYFQGNSAPDKSGLPSDRFSAERTGGSVSTLTIQRTQQEDSAVYLCASSRTGSNSPLHFGNGTRLTVT.

J is TRBJ1-5 and V is TRBV12-5; 7 positions agree with TRBD1. Germline V gives CDR1 LGHNT, CDR2 FRNRAP. The CDR3 is 15 residues long. The J segment lost 7 bases and the V segment lost 1 base, leaving 7 bases of the junction unmatched. The CDR3 loop reads CASGLEGGVGQPQHF. The CDR3 DNA reads as TGTGCTAGTGGTTTGGAAGGGGGCGTTGGACAGCCCCAGCATTTT.

A single count supports this clone. This chain joins TRBV3-1 (or the pseudogene TRBV3-2) and TRBJ2-3; TRBD2 aligns across 7 bases. This CDR3 has 14 amino acids. V was clipped by 0 bases and J by 6 bases; unmatched bases: 3. Germline lookup yields CDR1 LGHDT and CDR2 YNNKEL (reference sequence). For the CDR3, the DNA is TGTGCCAGCAGCCAAGAGCGGGGGTGGGATACGCAGTATTTT. Translated, it gives CASSQERGWDTQYF.

V and J are TRBV19 and TRBJ2-5, with a weak D call TRBD1 (6 bases). This CDR3 spans 18 amino acids. Germline V gene data show CDR1 as LNHDA and CDR2 as SQIVND (reference sequence). V was pared by 1 base and J by 0 bases, with 18 bases between. The chain's CDR3 is CASSIGPWTDRYQETQYF. The CDR3 region has the DNA TGTGCCAGTAGTATAGGCCCTTGGACAGACCGATACCAAGAGACCCAGTACTTC.

This rearrangement joins TRBV30 to TRBJ1-5; D gene uncertain. Trimming pared 2 bases from V and 4 bases from J, leaving 12 bases between. This CDR3 has 14 amino acids. Germline values: CDR1 GTSNPN, CDR2 SVGIG (reference sequence). CDR3 sequence: CAWSTGKGNQPQHF. CDR3 nucleotide sequence: TGTGCCTGGAGTACGGGGAAGGGTAATCAGCCCCAGCATTTT.